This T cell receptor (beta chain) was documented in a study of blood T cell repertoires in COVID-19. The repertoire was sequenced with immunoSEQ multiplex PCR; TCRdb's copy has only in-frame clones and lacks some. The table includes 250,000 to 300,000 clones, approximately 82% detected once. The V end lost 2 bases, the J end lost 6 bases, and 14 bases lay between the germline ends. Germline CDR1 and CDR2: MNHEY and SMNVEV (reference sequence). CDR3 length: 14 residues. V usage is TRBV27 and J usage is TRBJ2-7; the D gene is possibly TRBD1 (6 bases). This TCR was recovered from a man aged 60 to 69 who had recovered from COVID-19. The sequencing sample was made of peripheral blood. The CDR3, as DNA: TGTGCCAGCAGTTTAGGGGGCCATCGCTCCGAGCAGTACTTC. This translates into CASSLGGHRSEQYF.